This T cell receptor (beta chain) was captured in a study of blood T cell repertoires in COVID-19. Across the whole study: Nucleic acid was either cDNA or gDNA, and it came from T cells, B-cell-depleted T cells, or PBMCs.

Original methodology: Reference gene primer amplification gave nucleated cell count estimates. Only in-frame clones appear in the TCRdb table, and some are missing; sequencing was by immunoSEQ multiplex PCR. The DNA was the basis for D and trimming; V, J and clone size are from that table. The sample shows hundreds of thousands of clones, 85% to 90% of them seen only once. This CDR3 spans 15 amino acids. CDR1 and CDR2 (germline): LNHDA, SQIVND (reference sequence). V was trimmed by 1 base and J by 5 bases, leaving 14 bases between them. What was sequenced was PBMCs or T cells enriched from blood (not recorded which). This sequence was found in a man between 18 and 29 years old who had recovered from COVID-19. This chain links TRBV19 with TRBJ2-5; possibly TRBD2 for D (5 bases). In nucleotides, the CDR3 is TGTGCCAGTAGTATAGGCGCTCAGGACTTGGAGACCCAGTACTTC. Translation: CASSIGAQDLETQYF.